The 14 T cell receptor beta chains below were found in one sample sequenced in a study of blood T cell repertoires in COVID-19. Sequencing used immunoSEQ multiplex PCR; TCRdb keeps in-frame clones, though not all of them. Of about 78,000 clones listed, 80% to 95% are singletons. The sequenced sample was peripheral blood. Every receptor here comes from a woman over 75 with acute or convalescent COVID-19.

V is TRBV18 and J is TRBJ2-1, with 13 bases lining up with TRBD2. Germline lookup yields CDR1 KGHSH and CDR2 LQKENI. Germline trimming cut 3 bases from V and 8 bases from J; bases unmatched to any gene: 4. The CDR3 is 15 residues long. The CDR3 spells CASSPGTSGMYEQFF. CDR3 coding DNA: TGTGCCAGCTCACCGGGGACTAGCGGGATGTATGAGCAGTTCTTC.

The J gene is TRBJ1-1, the V gene TRBV3-1 (or the pseudogene TRBV3-2), with D perhaps TRBD1 (5 bases). The CDR3 consists of 13 residues. V was shortened by 4 bases and J by 6 bases, with 12 bases between the two germline ends. The germline CDR1 and CDR2 sequences are LGHDT and YNNKEL (reference sequence). CDR3 coding DNA: TGTGCCAGCAGCCCTGACAGTTTCCCTGAAGCTTTCTTT. Its translation: CASSPDSFPEAFF.

The chain has TRBV6-1 and TRBJ2-7; 8 bases agree with TRBD1. Trimming at V came to 2 bases and at J to 2 bases, leaving 2 bases not matched to a gene. Germline lookup yields CDR1 MNHNS and CDR2 SASEGT. The CDR3 runs 14 residues. CDR3 loop: CASSEWDRPYEQYF. In DNA, the CDR3 is TGTGCCAGCAGTGAATGGGACAGGCCCTACGAGCAGTACTTC.

The chain links TRBV6-1 to TRBJ1-4; D is unresolved. The CDR3 is 15 residues long. Trimming pared 1 base from V and 7 bases from J, leaving 13 bases between. Per germline, CDR1 MNHNS and CDR2 SASEGT. The CDR3 sequence is CASSEGRGSGEKLFF. CDR3 sequence (DNA): TGTGCCAGCAGTGAAGGACGGGGATCCGGTGAAAAACTGTTTTTT.

The chain carries TRBV3-1 (or the pseudogene TRBV3-2) and TRBJ1-2; a weak D match, TRBD1 (5 bases). CDR3 size: 16 residues. Germline CDR1 LGHDT, CDR2 YNNKEL (reference sequence). V lost 6 bases and J lost 4, with 21 bases in between. In DNA, the CDR3 is TGTGCCAGCAGTCGTAAGGGGAGGACCTCTTTCTATGGCTACACCTTC. Amino acids: CASSRKGRTSFYGYTF.

V usage is TRBV29-1 and J usage is TRBJ1-1, with a possible D match to TRBD1 (5 bases). V dropped 6 bases and J dropped 0 bases, with 20 bases sitting between them. Germline lookup yields CDR1 SQVTM and CDR2 ANQGSEA. The CDR3 is 16 amino acids. The DNA for the CDR3 is TGCAGCGTGCAGGGAGGGGTGGGGGGTATGAACACTGAAGCTTTCTTT. This encodes CSVQGGVGGMNTEAFF.

The chain is built from TRBV5-8 and TRBJ2-3; a possible D gene is TRBD2 (6 bases). CDR1 SGHTS and CDR2 YDEGEE come from the germline V gene. This CDR3 is built from 15 residues. The V and J ends lost 3 bases and 2 bases respectively, with 13 bases between them. The CDR3 region has the DNA TGTGCCAGCAGCTGGTCAGGGACTTCCACAGATACGCAGTATTTT. This translates into CASSWSGTSTDTQYF.

The genes are TRBV5-5 and TRBJ2-1; 11 bases are shared with TRBD1. Germline loops: CDR1 SGHKS, CDR2 YYEKEE (reference sequence). V shed 0 bases, J shed 3 bases, and the junction held 2 bases outside the gene matches. The CDR3 runs 16 residues. The CDR3 region is CASSLEGQGDYNEQFF. The CDR3 DNA sequence: TGTGCCAGCAGCTTGGAGGGACAGGGGGACTACAATGAGCAGTTCTTC.

The V gene is TRBV6-4, the J gene TRBJ2-7, with D hard to call. Trimming cost V 10 bases and J 9 bases, with 7 bases left between them. The CDR3 is 8 amino acids. Germline loops: CDR1 MRHNA, CDR2 SNTAGT. This CDR3 reads CATGRQYF. CDR3 nucleotide sequence: TGTGCCACCGGTAGGCAGTACTTC.

The chain combines TRBV19 with TRBJ1-2, with no clear D. The V end was cut by 3 bases, the J end by 0 bases, with 11 bases between. The CDR3 is made up of 15 amino acids. Germline CDR1 LNHDA, CDR2 SQIVND (reference sequence). This chain's CDR3 is CASSISRDSNYGYTF. CDR3 bases: TGTGCCAGTAGTATCTCGAGGGATTCTAACTATGGCTACACCTTC.

V is TRBV10-3 and J is TRBJ2-5, with D maybe TRBD1 (6 bases). The V gene lost 3 bases and the J gene lost 4 bases, with 9 bases spanning the gap. CDR3 length: 13 residues. The germline CDR1 and CDR2 sequences are ENHRY and SYGVKD. The CDR3 DNA reads TGTGCCATCAGTGACCTACAGGGAGAGACCCAGTACTTC. It is translated as CAISDLQGETQYF.

The gene calls are TRBV5-1 and TRBJ1-3; 9 nucleotides line up with TRBD1. CDR1 is SGHRS and CDR2 is YFSETQ in the germline V gene. This CDR3 region has 14 residues. V dropped 4 bases and J dropped 4; count of bases not matched to a gene: 3. CDR3 sequence reads: CASSVGQGGNTIYF. Here the CDR3 DNA reads TGCGCCAGCAGCGTGGGACAGGGAGGAAACACCATATATTTT.

The V gene is TRBV19, the J gene TRBJ2-5; the D is unclear. Trimming pared 4 bases from V and 5 bases from J, leaving 11 bases between. The CDR3 sequence is 13 residues long. Germline CDR1 and CDR2: LNHDA and SQIVND (reference sequence). The CDR3, as DNA: TGTGCCAGTAGTACCCCCCAGGTTGAGACCCAGTACTTC. Its protein is CASSTPQVETQYF.

This chain joins TRBV19 and TRBJ1-3; the match to TRBD1 covers 7 bases. The CDR3 spans 16 residues. The germline V gene encodes CDR1 LNHDA and CDR2 SQIVND (reference sequence). V gave up 4 bases and J gave up 2 bases; unmatched junction bases: 8. Here the CDR3 reads CASSTTYRGAGNTIYF. CDR3 DNA: TGTGCCAGTAGTACGACGTACAGGGGTGCTGGAAACACCATATATTTT.